This is a list of T cell receptor beta chains from one sample in a study of T-cell reconstitution after alpha-beta-depleted transplantation in children. TCRdb independently ran MiXCR on the PCR reads; one entry per CDR3 protein. Of 500,000 to 650,000 distinct CDR3 sequences in the sample, approximately 13% are singletons; the top ten hold 2.2%. The sequencing here drew on PBMCs, mostly from graft donor cells, taken 360 days after TCRalphabeta/CD19-depleted stem cell transplant. Receptors originate from a male patient between 5 and 17 years old who had a stem cell transplant for acute myeloid leukemia, so the T cells may come from the graft donor. CDR3s include the opening cysteine and the closing phenylalanine or tryptophan. The order of the fields is D gene, V gene, clone size, J gene, CDR3 length, CDR3 protein, CDR3 DNA. A D gene is named only where the DNA matches it firmly. Clone size appears in some rows only: once, few, many, or a class for an expanded clone.

d_gene: TRBD2
v_gene: TRBV28
abundance: few
j_gene: TRBJ2-7
len: 14
CDR3aa: CASSFAAGTYEQYF
CDR3nt: TGTGCCAGCAGTTTTGCAGCGGGAACCTACGAGCAGTACTTC

d_gene: -
v_gene: TRBV20-1
abundance: many
j_gene: TRBJ2-7
len: 13
CDR3aa: CSAIPGTVYEQYF
CDR3nt: TGCAGTGCTATACCGGGTACAGTCTACGAGCAGTACTTC

d_gene: TRBD2
v_gene: TRBV12-3/TRBV12-4
abundance: -
j_gene: TRBJ2-3
len: 14
CDR3aa: CASSSPSGGDTQYF
CDR3nt: TGTGCCAGCAGTTCCCCTAGCGGGGGAGATACGCAGTATTTT

d_gene: TRBD2
v_gene: TRBV6-2/TRBV6-3
abundance: -
j_gene: TRBJ2-1
len: 17
CDR3aa: CASSRRLAGVGYNEQFF
CDR3nt: TGTGCCAGCAGTCGACGACTAGCGGGAGTTGGCTACAATGAGCAGTTCTTC

d_gene: -
v_gene: TRBV7-3
abundance: -
j_gene: TRBJ2-3
len: 17
CDR3aa: CASSPRLARSSTDTQYF
CDR3nt: TGTGCCAGCAGCCCCCGACTGGCTCGGTCGAGCACAGATACGCAGTATTTT

d_gene: -
v_gene: TRBV28
abundance: few
j_gene: TRBJ2-5
len: 14
CDR3aa: CASSLQGGAETQYF
CDR3nt: TGTGCCAGCAGTTTGCAGGGTGGAGCAGAGACCCAGTACTTC

d_gene: TRBD2
v_gene: TRBV5-5
abundance: -
j_gene: TRBJ2-7
len: 16
CDR3aa: CASSRGAGLNFYEQYF
CDR3nt: TGTGCCAGCAGCCGAGGAGCGGGGCTCAACTTCTACGAGCAGTACTTC

d_gene: -
v_gene: TRBV29-1
abundance: -
j_gene: TRBJ2-7
len: 12
CDR3aa: CSVEETDYEQYF
CDR3nt: TGCAGCGTTGAAGAGACAGACTACGAGCAGTACTTC

d_gene: TRBD2
v_gene: TRBV6-4
abundance: few
j_gene: TRBJ2-3
len: 19
CDR3aa: CASRQVRYASGTSTDTQYF
CDR3nt: TGTGCCAGCAGGCAAGTCCGATACGCTAGCGGGACTAGCACAGATACGCAGTATTTT

d_gene: -
v_gene: TRBV3-1
abundance: many
j_gene: TRBJ2-1
len: 15
CDR3aa: CASSLEVEGRTGQFF
CDR3nt: TGTGCCAGCAGCCTGGAGGTGGAGGGGCGGACCGGGCAGTTCTTC

d_gene: -
v_gene: TRBV13
abundance: -
j_gene: TRBJ1-4
len: 15
CDR3aa: CASSRLDATNEKLFF
CDR3nt: TGTGCCAGCAGCCGACTAGATGCAACTAATGAAAAACTGTTTTTT

d_gene: -
v_gene: TRBV24-1
abundance: -
j_gene: TRBJ2-1
len: 14
CDR3aa: CATKGGGGDNDGVF
CDR3nt: TGTGCCACCAAGGGTGGAGGGGGTGACAATGATGGGGTCTTC